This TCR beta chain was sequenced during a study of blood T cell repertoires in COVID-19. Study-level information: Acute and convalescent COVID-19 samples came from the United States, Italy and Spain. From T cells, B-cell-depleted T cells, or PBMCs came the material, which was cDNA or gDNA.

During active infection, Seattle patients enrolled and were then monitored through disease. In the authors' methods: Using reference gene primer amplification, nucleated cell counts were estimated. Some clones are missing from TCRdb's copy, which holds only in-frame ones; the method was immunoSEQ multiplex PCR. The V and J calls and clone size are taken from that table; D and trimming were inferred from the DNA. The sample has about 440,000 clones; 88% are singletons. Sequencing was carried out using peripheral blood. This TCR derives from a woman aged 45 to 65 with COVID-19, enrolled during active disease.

This CDR3 reads CASSLHREGELFF. The CDR3 DNA sequence: TGTGCCAGCAGCCTCCACAGGGAAGGGGAGCTGTTTTTT. The rearrangement joins TRBV7-3 to TRBJ2-2; D perhaps matches TRBD1 (6 bases). Trimming removed 5 bases from V and 8 bases from J, with 12 bases in between. The germline CDR1 and CDR2 sequences are SGHTA and FQGTGA. The CDR3 loop spans 13 amino acids.